The entry below describes one T cell receptor beta chain. This specimen belongs to a study of blood T cell repertoires in COVID-19. The CDR3 loop spans 14 amino acids. Trimming cost V 6 bases and J 4 bases, with 14 bases left between them. CDR1 is MNHNS, CDR2 SASEGT, per germline. The data were produced by immunoSEQ multiplex PCR, yet TCRdb's version contains in-frame clones alone and is incomplete. The sample comprises around 100,000 clones, approximately 84% of which are singletons, and 6.5% to 8% rests with the top ten. The source material was peripheral blood. The sequence derives from a man aged 25-45 years in a cohort sampled during active COVID-19. The chain joins TRBV6-1 to TRBJ2-3; D may be TRBD2 (5 bases). The CDR3 region has the DNA TGTGCCAGCAGATTGGGGAGCACGTCAGATACGCAGTATTTT. Its protein product is CASRLGSTSDTQYF.